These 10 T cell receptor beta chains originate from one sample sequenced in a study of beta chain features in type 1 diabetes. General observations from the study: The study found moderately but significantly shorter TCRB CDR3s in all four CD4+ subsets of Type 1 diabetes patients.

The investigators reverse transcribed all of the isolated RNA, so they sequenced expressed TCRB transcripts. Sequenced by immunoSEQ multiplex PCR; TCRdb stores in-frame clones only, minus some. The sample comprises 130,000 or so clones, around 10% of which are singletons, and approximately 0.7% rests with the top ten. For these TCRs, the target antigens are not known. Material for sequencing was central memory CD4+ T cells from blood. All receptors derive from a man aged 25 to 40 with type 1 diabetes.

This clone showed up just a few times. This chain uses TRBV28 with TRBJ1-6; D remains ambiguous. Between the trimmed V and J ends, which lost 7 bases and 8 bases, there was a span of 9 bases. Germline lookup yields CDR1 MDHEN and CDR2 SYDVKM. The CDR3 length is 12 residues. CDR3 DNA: TGTGCCAGCACCTCAACGGATTCACCCCTCCACTTT. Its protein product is CASTSTDSPLHF.

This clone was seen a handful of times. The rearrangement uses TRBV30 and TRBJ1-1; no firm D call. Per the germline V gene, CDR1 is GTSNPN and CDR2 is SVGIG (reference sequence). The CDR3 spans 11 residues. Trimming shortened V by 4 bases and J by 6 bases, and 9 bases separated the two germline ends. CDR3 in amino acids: CAWKRVAEAFF. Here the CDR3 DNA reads TGTGCCTGGAAACGGGTGGCTGAAGCTTTCTTT. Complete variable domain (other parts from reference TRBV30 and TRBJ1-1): SQTIHQWPATLVQPVGSPLSLECTVEGTSNPNLYWYRQAAGRGLQLLFYSVGIGQISSEVPQNLSASRPQDRQFILSSKKLLLSDSGFYLCAWKRVAEAFFGQGTRLTVV.

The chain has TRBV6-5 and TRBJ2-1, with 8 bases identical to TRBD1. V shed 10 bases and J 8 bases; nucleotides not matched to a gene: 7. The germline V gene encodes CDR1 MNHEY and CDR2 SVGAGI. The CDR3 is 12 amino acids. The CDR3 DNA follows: TGTGCCACCCTTTCAGGGGGCCATGAGCAGTTCTTC. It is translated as CATLSGGHEQFF.

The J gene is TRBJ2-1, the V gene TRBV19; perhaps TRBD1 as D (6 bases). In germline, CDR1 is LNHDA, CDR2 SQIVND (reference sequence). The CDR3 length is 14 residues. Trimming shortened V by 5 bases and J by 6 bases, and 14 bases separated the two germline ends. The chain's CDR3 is CASSSGERLNEQFF. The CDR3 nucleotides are TGTGCCAGTAGTTCAGGGGAGAGGCTCAATGAGCAGTTCTTC.

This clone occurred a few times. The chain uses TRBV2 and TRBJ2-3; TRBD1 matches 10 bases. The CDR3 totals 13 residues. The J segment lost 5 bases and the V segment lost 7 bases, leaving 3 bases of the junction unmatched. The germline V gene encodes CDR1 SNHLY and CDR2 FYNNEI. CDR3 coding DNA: TGTGCCAGCAAGGGACAGGGGATAGATACGCAGTATTTT. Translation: CASKGQGIDTQYF.

The CDR3 reads CASSLPGGETQYF. In nucleotides, the CDR3 is TGCGCCAGCAGCTTACCTGGGGGGGAGACCCAGTACTTC. The V call is TRBV5-1, the J call TRBJ2-5; perhaps TRBD2 as D (6 bases). The germline V gene has CDR1 SGHRS and CDR2 YFSETQ. The CDR3 spans 13 residues. V dropped 2 bases and J dropped 5 bases, with 10 bases sitting between them.

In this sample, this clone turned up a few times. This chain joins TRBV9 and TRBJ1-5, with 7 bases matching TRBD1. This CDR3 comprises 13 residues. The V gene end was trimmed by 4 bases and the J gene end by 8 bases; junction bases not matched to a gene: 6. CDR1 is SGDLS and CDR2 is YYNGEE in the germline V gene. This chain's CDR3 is CASSYRGQEPQHF. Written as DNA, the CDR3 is TGTGCCAGCAGCTACAGGGGCCAGGAGCCCCAGCATTTT.

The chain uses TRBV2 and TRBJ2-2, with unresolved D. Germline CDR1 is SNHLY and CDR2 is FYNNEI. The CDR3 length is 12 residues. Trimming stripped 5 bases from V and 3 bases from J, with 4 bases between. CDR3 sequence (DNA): TGTGCCAGCAGTCTGTACACCGGGGAGCTGTTTTTT. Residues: CASSLYTGELFF.

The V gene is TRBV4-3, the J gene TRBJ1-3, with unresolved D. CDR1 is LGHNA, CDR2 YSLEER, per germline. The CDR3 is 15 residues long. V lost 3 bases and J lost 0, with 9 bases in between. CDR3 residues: CASSHLQSSGNTIYF. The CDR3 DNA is TGCGCCAGCAGCCACCTACAGAGCTCTGGAAACACCATATATTTT.

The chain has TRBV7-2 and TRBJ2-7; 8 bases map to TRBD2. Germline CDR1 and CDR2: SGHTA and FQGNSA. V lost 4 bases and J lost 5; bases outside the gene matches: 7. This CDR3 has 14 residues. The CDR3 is CASSSPLAAHEQYF. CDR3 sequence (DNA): TGTGCCAGCAGCTCGCCACTAGCGGCCCACGAGCAGTACTTC.